The source of this T cell receptor (beta chain) is a study of blood T cell repertoires in COVID-19. The wider study: Sites in the United States, Italy and Spain provided acute and convalescent COVID-19 samples. PBMCs, B-cell-depleted T cells, or T cells provided the cDNA or gDNA that made up the material.

Recruits, aged roughly 18 to 89 years, lived in 25 or so US areas. Clones were sequenced by immunoSEQ multiplex PCR, and TCRdb holds only the in-frame ones, with some missing. The sample lists about 230,000 clones, approximately 88% occurring once. This clone showed up just once. The sequencing sample was made of PBMCs or T cells enriched from blood (not recorded which). The source of this sequence is a woman aged 40 to 50 with acute COVID-19.

The CDR3 DNA reads TGCGCCAGTAGAGGGACAGCTGCAACTAATGAAAAACTGTTTTTT. Its translation is CASRGTAATNEKLFF. V and J are TRBV5-1 and TRBJ1-4; the match to TRBD1 covers 7 bases. Germline V gene sequence: CDR1 SGHRS, CDR2 YFSETQ. The CDR3 spans 15 residues. Unmatched junction bases numbered 7, after V lost 8 bases and J lost 0 bases. Full variable domain (rest looked up from reference TRBV5-1 and TRBJ1-4): KAGVTQTPRYLIKTRGQQVTLSCSPISGHRSVSWYQQTPGQGLQFLFEYFSETQRNKGNFPGRFSGRQFSNSRSEMNVSTLELGDSALYLCASRGTAATNEKLFFGSGTQLSVL.